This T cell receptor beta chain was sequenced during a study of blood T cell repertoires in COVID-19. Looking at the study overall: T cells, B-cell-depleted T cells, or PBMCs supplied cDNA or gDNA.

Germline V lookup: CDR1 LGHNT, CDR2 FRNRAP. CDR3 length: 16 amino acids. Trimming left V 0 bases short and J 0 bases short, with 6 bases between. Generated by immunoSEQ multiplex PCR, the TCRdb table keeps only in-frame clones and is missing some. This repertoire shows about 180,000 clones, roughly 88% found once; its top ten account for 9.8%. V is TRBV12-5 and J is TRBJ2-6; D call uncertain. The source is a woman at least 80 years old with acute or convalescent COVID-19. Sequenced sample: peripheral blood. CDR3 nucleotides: TGTGCTAGTGGTTTGGTACGCAGCTCTGGGGCCAACGTCCTGACTTTC. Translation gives CASGLVRSSGANVLTF.